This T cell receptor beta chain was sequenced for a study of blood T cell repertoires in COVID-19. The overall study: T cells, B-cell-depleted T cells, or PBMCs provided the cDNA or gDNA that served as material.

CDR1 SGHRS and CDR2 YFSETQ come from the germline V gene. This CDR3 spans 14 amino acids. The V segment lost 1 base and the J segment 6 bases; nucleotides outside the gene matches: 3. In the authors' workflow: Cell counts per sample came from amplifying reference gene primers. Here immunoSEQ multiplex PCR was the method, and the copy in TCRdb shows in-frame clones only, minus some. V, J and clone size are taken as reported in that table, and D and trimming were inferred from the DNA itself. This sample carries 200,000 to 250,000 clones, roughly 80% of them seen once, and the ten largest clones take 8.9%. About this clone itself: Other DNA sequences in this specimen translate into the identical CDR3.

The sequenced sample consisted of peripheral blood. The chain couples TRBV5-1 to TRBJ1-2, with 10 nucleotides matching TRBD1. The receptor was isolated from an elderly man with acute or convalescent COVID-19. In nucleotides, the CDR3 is TGCGCCAGCAGCTTGCCGGGACAGGGGAATGGCTACACCTTC. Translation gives CASSLPGQGNGYTF.